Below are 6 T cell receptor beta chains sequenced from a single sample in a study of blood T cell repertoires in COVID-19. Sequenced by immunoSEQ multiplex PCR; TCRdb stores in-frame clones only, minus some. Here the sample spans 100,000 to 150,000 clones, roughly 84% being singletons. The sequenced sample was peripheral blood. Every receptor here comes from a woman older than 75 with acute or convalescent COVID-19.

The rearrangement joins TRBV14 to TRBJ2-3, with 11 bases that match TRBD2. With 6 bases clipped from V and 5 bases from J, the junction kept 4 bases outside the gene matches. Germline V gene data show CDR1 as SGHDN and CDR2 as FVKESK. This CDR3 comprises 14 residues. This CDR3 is CASSSGLAGDTQYF. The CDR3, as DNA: TGTGCCAGCAGTTCCGGACTAGCGGGAGATACGCAGTATTTT.

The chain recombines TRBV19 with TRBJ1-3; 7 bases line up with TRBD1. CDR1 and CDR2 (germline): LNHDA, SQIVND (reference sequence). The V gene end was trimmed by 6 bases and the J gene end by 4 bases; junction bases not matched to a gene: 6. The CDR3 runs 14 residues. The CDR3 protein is CASRTGSIGNTIYF. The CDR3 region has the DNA TGTGCCAGTAGGACAGGGTCGATCGGAAACACCATATATTTT.

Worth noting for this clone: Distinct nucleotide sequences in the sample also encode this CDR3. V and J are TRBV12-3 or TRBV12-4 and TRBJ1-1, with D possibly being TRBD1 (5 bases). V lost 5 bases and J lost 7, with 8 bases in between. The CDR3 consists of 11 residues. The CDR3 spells CASSTGLEAFF. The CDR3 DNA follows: TGTGCCAGCAGTACAGGTCTTGAAGCTTTCTTT.

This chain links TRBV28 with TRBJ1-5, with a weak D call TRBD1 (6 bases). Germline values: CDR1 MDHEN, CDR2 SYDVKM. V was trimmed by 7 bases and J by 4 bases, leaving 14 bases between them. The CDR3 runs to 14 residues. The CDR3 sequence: CASNLGGGNQPQHF. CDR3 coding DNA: TGTGCCAGCAATCTGGGAGGGGGAAATCAGCCCCAGCATTTT.

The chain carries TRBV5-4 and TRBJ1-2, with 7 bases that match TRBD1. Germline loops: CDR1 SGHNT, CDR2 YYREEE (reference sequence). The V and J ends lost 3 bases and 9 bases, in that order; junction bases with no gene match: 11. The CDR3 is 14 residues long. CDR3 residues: CASSSPDRFRSYTF. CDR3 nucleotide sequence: TGTGCCAGCAGCTCTCCGGACAGGTTTAGGAGCTACACCTTC.

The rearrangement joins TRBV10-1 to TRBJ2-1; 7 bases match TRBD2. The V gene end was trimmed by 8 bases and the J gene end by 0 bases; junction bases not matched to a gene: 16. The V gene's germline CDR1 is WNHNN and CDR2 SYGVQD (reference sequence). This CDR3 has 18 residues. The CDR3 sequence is CASQSRPGGGSSYNEQFF. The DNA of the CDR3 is TGCGCCAGCCAGTCGCGTCCGGGCGGGGGAAGCTCCTACAATGAGCAGTTCTTC.